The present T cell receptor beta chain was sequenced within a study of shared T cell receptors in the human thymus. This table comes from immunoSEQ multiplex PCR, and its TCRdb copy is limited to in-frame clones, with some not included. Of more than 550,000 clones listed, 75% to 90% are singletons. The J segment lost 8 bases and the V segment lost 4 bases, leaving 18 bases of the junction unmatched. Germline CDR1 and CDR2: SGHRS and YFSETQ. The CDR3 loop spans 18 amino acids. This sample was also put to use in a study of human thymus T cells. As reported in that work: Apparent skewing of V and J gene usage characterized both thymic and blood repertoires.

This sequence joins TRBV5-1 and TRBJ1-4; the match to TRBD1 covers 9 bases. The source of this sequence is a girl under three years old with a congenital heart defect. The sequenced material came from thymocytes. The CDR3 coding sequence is TGCGCCAGCAGCCCCCATATAATTGACAGGGGGAAATGGGAAAAACTGTTTTTT. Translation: CASSPHIIDRGKWEKLFF.